In its sample, the clone carrying this TCR beta chain was seen a few times. Repertoires were generated with immunoSEQ multiplex PCR, while TCRdb's copy carries only in-frame clones and drops some. The sample records approximately 2,000 clones, about 25% being singletons. Germline loops: CDR1 MNHGY, CDR2 SAAAGT. The CDR3 length is 15 residues. J lost 5 bases, V lost 5 bases, and 7 bases had no gene match. The source of the sample is a study of T cells in localized non-small cell lung cancer. The sequences come from lung tumor tissue, collected before any cancer treatment. V is TRBV6-8 and J is TRBJ2-5; 11 bases are shared with TRBD1. The source of this sequence is a female donor aged 60 or older with stage I lung adenocarcinoma. CDR3 sequence: CASSTLWTGGETQYF. CDR3 DNA: TGTGCCAGCAGTACCCTATGGACAGGGGGCGAGACCCAGTACTTC.